The next 25 T cell receptor beta chains were all read from a single sample in a study of blood T cell dynamics during melanoma immunotherapy (dated by TCRdb to the early 2020s). The sample's time point label is to be understood as: pre-treatment baseline. Receptors were amplified or captured by the immunoSEQ multiplex PCR assay. Sourced from immuneACCESS, this table was stored by TCRdb with only in-frame sequences that have V and J called. A share of the clones is absent; for the studies checked, an unresolved V gene accounts for under half, and the remainder has no known explanation. The sample table holds 8,500 to 10,000 clones, of which about 90% were seen once. The top ten hold under 35% of the sample. The material was blood, obtained from a patient treated with checkpoint blockade. The receptors derive from a human donor with melanoma.

The V and J genes are TRBV6-1 and TRBJ1-3; 8 bases are a match to TRBD1. Germline trimming cut 1 base from V and 4 bases from J; bases unmatched to any gene: 3. The CDR3 consists of 15 residues. Per the germline V gene, CDR1 is MNHNS and CDR2 is SASEGT. The CDR3 nucleotides are TGTGCCAGCAGTGAAGGGACAGGGCGCGGAAACACCATATATTTT. Residues: CASSEGTGRGNTIYF.

V and J are TRBV6-6 and TRBJ2-3, with 9 bases lining up with TRBD2. Germline assignment: CDR1 MNHNY and CDR2 SVGAGI (reference sequence). J lost 5 bases, V lost 4 bases, and 10 bases had no gene match. CDR3 size: 16 residues. The CDR3 nucleotides read TGTGCCAGCAGTTCCCCGATAGCGGGAGTTGGAGATACGCAGTATTTT. The encoded protein is CASSSPIAGVGDTQYF.

V is TRBV7-3 and J is TRBJ1-6; the D is unclear. Per germline, CDR1 SGHTA and CDR2 FQGTGA. V lost 2 bases and J 4 bases, leaving 6 bases between the germline ends. The CDR3 is made up of 14 amino acids. CDR3 in amino acids: CASSLGPYNSPLHF. The CDR3 DNA reads as TGTGCCAGCAGCTTAGGGCCGTATAATTCACCCCTCCACTTT.

The chain has TRBV7-9 and TRBJ1-3; D gene uncertain. CDR3 size: 11 residues. Trimming took off 1 base at V and 8 bases at J, with 3 bases between the two ends. Per germline, CDR1 SEHNR and CDR2 FQNEAQ (reference sequence). Written as DNA, the CDR3 is TGTGCCAGCAGCTTAGGTGACACCATATATTTT. Residues: CASSLGDTIYF.

The chain links TRBV5-1 to TRBJ1-1; no clear D. This CDR3 comprises 14 residues. Germline assignment: CDR1 SGHRS and CDR2 YFSETQ. Between the trimmed V and J ends, which lost 0 bases and 0 bases, there was a span of 6 bases. The CDR3 is CASSLGHLNTEAFF. Here the CDR3 DNA reads TGCGCCAGCAGCTTGGGACATCTGAACACTGAAGCTTTCTTT.

J is TRBJ1-5 and V is TRBV7-2; no clear D. V dropped 1 base and J dropped 0 bases, with 10 bases sitting between them. The CDR3 consists of 16 residues. From germline, CDR1 is SGHTA and CDR2 FQGNSA. Here the CDR3 reads CASSLGNPYSNQPQHF. CDR3 in DNA: TGTGCCAGCAGCTTAGGGAACCCATATAGCAATCAGCCCCAGCATTTT.

This chain connects TRBV28 to TRBJ1-5; D gene ambiguous. This CDR3 contains 19 residues. From germline, CDR1 is MDHEN and CDR2 SYDVKM. The V end lost 6 bases, the J end lost 3 bases, and 27 bases lay between the germline ends. CDR3 protein: CASRRIIWRRSLDNQPQHF. The CDR3 DNA reads TGTGCCAGCAGAAGGATTATTTGGCGTCGGTCTCTCGACAATCAGCCCCAGCATTTT.

Note on this clone: Germline is not matched at one junction end, which may reflect a read error. Other nucleotide sequences in the sample specify the same CDR3. This chain uses TRBV6-5 with TRBJ2-7; the D gene could be TRBD1 or TRBD2 (7 bases each). This CDR3 contains 16 residues. CDR1 and CDR2 from the germline V gene are MNHEY and SVGAGI. The CDR3 is CASSYSSQGGTYEQYF. CDR3 in DNA: TGTGCCAGTAGTTACTCGAGCCAGGGGGGGACCTACGAGCAGTACTTC.

The rearrangement uses TRBV4-1 and TRBJ1-2; 12 nucleotides match TRBD1. The CDR3 totals 18 residues. Germline CDR1 and CDR2: MGHRA and YSYEKL. V lost 2 bases and J lost 3; bases outside the gene matches: 10. The CDR3 sequence: CASSQLGTGGLRDYGYTF. CDR3 DNA sequence: TGCGCCAGCAGCCAACTCGGGACAGGGGGCTTGAGGGACTATGGCTACACCTTC.

The chain recombines TRBV15 with TRBJ1-2; 9 bases map to TRBD1. CDR1 and CDR2 (germline): LNHNV, YYDKDF (reference sequence). Trimming took 0 bases from V and 5 from J; bases not matched to a gene: 7. CDR3 size: 16 residues. CDR3 in amino acids: CATSREGWTGEYGYTF. The DNA of the CDR3 is TGTGCCACCAGCAGAGAAGGATGGACAGGGGAGTATGGCTACACCTTC. Full variable domain (outside the CDR3, taken from reference TRBV15 and TRBJ1-2): DAMVIQNPRYQVTQFGKPVTLSCSQTLNHNVMYWYQQKSSQAPKLLFHYYDKDFNNEADTPDNFQSRRPNTSFCFLDIRSPGLGDTAMYLCATSREGWTGEYGYTFGSGTRLTVV.

This clone was observed a handful of times. The rearrangement joins TRBV6-5 to TRBJ1-1; no clear D gene. The V gene lost 2 bases and the J gene lost 2 bases, with 9 bases spanning the gap. CDR3 size: 14 residues. Germline V gives CDR1 MNHEY, CDR2 SVGAGI. CDR3 protein: CASSYMRPNTEAFF. The CDR3 DNA sequence: TGTGCCAGCAGTTACATGCGTCCAAACACTGAAGCTTTCTTT.

The V and J genes are TRBV19 and TRBJ1-2, with TRBD1 matching 7 bases. The ends lost 7 bases at V and 3 bases at J; junction bases unmatched: 5. Germline V gives CDR1 LNHDA, CDR2 SQIVND (reference sequence). The CDR3 is 13 amino acids. CDR3 region: CASTQGGYYGYTF. Here the CDR3 DNA reads TGTGCCAGTACCCAGGGGGGTTACTATGGCTACACCTTC. The entire variable domain, with the rest obtained from reference TRBV19 and TRBJ1-2, is as follows: DGGITQSPKYLFRKEGQNVTLSCEQNLNHDAMYWYRQDPGQGLRLIYYSQIVNDFQKGDIAEGYSVSREKKESFPLTVTSAQKNPTAFYLCASTQGGYYGYTFGSGTRLTVV.

This clone came up once. The genes are TRBV9 and TRBJ2-5; unclear D gene. CDR1 SGDLS and CDR2 YYNGEE come from the germline V gene. Trimming took 4 bases from V and 2 from J, leaving 12 bases between them. This CDR3 is 14 amino acids long. The CDR3: CASSPPWAQETQYF. The DNA of the CDR3 is TGTGCCAGCAGCCCTCCCTGGGCTCAAGAGACCCAGTACTTC.

The J gene is TRBJ2-7, the V gene TRBV30, with 7 bases fitting TRBD1. Germline V CDR1 and CDR2: GTSNPN, SVGIG (reference sequence). This CDR3 comprises 13 residues. With 5 bases clipped from V and 2 bases from J, the junction kept 6 bases outside the gene matches. CDR3 region: CAWDPGTAYEQYF. As DNA, the CDR3 is TGTGCCTGGGACCCAGGGACAGCCTACGAGCAGTACTTC. Looking up the rest from reference TRBV30 and TRBJ2-7 gives the full variable domain: SQTIHQWPATLVQPVGSPLSLECTVEGTSNPNLYWYRQAAGRGLQLLFYSVGIGQISSEVPQNLSASRPQDRQFILSSKKLLLSDSGFYLCAWDPGTAYEQYFGPGTRLTVT.

The chain combines TRBV20-1 with TRBJ2-5; TRBD1 agrees at 7 bases. Trimming removed 6 bases from V and 5 bases from J; junction bases left unmatched: 3. Germline CDR1 and CDR2: DFQATT and SNEGSKA (reference sequence). The CDR3 length is 11 residues. Here the CDR3 reads CSATGWETQYF. The DNA of the CDR3 is TGCAGTGCGACAGGGTGGGAGACCCAGTACTTC.

The chain combines TRBV5-4 with TRBJ1-4; D is possibly TRBD1 (5 bases). The CDR3 totals 15 residues. V shed 2 bases and J shed 4 bases, with 12 bases lying between them. CDR1 and CDR2 from the germline V gene are SGHNT and YYREEE (reference sequence). The CDR3 is CASSFGGSHNEKLFF. The CDR3 nucleotides read TGTGCCAGCAGCTTTGGGGGAAGTCATAATGAAAAACTGTTTTTT.

This chain uses TRBV7-6 with TRBJ1-5; no clear D gene. V was trimmed by 5 bases and J by 3 bases, leaving 5 bases between them. This CDR3 contains 12 residues. The V gene's germline CDR1 is SGHVS and CDR2 FNYEAQ. The CDR3 nucleotides read TGTGCCAGCAGCCCCCTCAATCAGCCCCAGCATTTT. It yields the protein CASSPLNQPQHF.

The rearrangement links TRBV27 to TRBJ1-1; D uncertain. CDR1 and CDR2 from the germline V gene are MNHEY and SMNVEV (reference sequence). Deletions cut 2 bases from V and 1 base from J, with 8 bases between. The CDR3 contains 14 residues. CDR3 protein: CASSLDSGNTEAFF. CDR3 DNA sequence: TGTGCCAGCAGTTTAGATTCCGGGAACACTGAAGCTTTCTTT.

This rearrangement joins TRBV28 to TRBJ2-7; D possibly corresponds to TRBD2 (6 bases). With 3 bases removed from V and 0 bases from J, the gap between germline ends came to 9 bases. CDR3 length: 14 amino acids. Per the germline V gene, CDR1 is MDHEN and CDR2 is SYDVKM. The CDR3 here is CASSLPSDSYEQYF. The CDR3 region has the DNA TGTGCCAGCAGTTTGCCTAGCGACTCCTACGAGCAGTACTTC.

A few counts support this clone. The CDR3, as DNA: TGTGCCAGCAGCCTACGCCGGTTAGGAGGCTACACCTTC. Its translation: CASSLRRLGGYTF. The chain recombines TRBV27 with TRBJ1-2, with no clear D. The germline gives CDR1 MNHEY, CDR2 SMNVEV (reference sequence). The V end lost 6 bases, the J end lost 8 bases, and 16 bases lay between the germline ends. The CDR3 is 13 residues long.

The chain recombines TRBV28 with TRBJ2-5; 7 bases are a match to TRBD1. Germline CDR1 is MDHEN and CDR2 is SYDVKM. This CDR3 region has 17 residues. Losses at the gene ends were 11 bases for V and 1 base for J; bases not matched to a gene: 19. CDR3 sequence (DNA): TGTGCCGCCAGCAGGAGGAGGTCCACAGGGGCCCAAGAGACCCAGTACTTC. It is translated as CAASRRRSTGAQETQYF.

The rearrangement joins TRBV15 to TRBJ2-7, with 8 bases identical to TRBD1. Germline V CDR1 and CDR2: LNHNV, YYDKDF (reference sequence). Trimming cost V 1 base and J 3 bases; bases outside gene matches: 5. The CDR3 consists of 15 residues. In DNA, the CDR3 is TGTGCCACCAGCAGAGTCGCCGGACAGGGCTACGAGCAGTACTTC. This codes for CATSRVAGQGYEQYF. The full variable domain, in which reference TRBV15 and TRBJ2-7 provide the parts outside the CDR3, is DAMVIQNPRYQVTQFGKPVTLSCSQTLNHNVMYWYQQKSSQAPKLLFHYYDKDFNNEADTPDNFQSRRPNTSFCFLDIRSPGLGDTAMYLCATSRVAGQGYEQYFGPGTRLTVT.

The genes are TRBV6-1 and TRBJ1-6, with D perhaps matching TRBD1 (6 bases). The CDR3 sequence is 17 residues long. Germline lookup yields CDR1 MNHNS and CDR2 SASEGT. Trimming took 0 bases from V and 3 from J, leaving 12 bases between them. The CDR3 bases are TGTGCCAGCAGTGAAGCCCGGGGGGGGCTCTATAATTCACCCCTCCACTTT. Encoded protein: CASSEARGGLYNSPLHF.

This chain connects TRBV6-4 to TRBJ2-1, with 7 bases that match TRBD2. Looked up from germline, CDR1 is MRHNA and CDR2 is SNTAGT. The V gene end was trimmed by 0 bases and the J gene end by 8 bases; junction bases not matched to a gene: 10. This CDR3 has 16 residues. The CDR3, as DNA: TGTGCCAGCAGTGACTCGAGGGGAGGGCCGGGGGATGAGCAGTTCTTC. Protein product: CASSDSRGGPGDEQFF.

The J gene is TRBJ2-4, the V gene TRBV6-5, with a possible D match to TRBD1 (5 bases). CDR1 is MNHEY, CDR2 SVGAGI, per germline. The germline V and J ends were trimmed by 6 bases and 1 base, with 10 bases remaining between them. The CDR3 spans 14 residues. This CDR3 is CASSLDSAKNIQYF. CDR3 nucleotides: TGTGCCAGCAGCCTCGACAGCGCCAAAAACATTCAGTACTTC.